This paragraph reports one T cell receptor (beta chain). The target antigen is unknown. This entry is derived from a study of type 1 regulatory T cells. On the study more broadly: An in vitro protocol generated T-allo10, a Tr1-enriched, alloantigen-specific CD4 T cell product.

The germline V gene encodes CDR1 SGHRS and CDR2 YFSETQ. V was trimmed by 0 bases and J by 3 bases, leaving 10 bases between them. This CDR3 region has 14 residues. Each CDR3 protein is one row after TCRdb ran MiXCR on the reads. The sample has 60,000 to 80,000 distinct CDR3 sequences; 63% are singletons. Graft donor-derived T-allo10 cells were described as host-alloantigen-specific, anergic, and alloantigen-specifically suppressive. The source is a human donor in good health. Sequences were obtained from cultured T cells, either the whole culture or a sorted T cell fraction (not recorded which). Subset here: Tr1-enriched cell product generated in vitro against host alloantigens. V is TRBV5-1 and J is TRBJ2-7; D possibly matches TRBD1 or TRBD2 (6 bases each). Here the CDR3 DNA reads TGCGCCAGCAGCTTGGCCGGGGGCGACTACGAGCAGTACTTC. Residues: CASSLAGGDYEQYF.